These 23 T cell receptor beta chains were sequenced from one sample in a study of radiation and T cells in renal cell carcinoma. Profiled with immunoSEQ multiplex PCR; TCRdb holds only in-frame clones, not every one. This table has 70,000 to 95,000 clones, roughly four fifths appearing once. Described time point: baseline pretreatment blood. The treatment was: 15 Gy SBRT to primary tumor, nephrectomy 4 weeks later. This sample comprised blood, obtained from a patient whose treatment included radiotherapy and nephrectomy. The receptors stem from a man in his 60s with renal cell carcinoma.

V usage is TRBV9 and J usage is TRBJ1-3, with TRBD1 identical over 9 bases. V was pared by 2 bases and J by 5 bases, with 2 bases of the junction left unmatched. The CDR3 is 14 amino acids. Germline lookup yields CDR1 SGDLS and CDR2 YYNGEE. CDR3 sequence: CASSVGTGRNTIYF. CDR3 sequence (DNA): TGTGCCAGCAGCGTTGGGACAGGGAGAAACACCATATATTTT.

This clone was counted at least ten times. The sample holds other DNA sequences that translate to the same CDR3. V is TRBV6-5 and J is TRBJ2-7, with TRBD2 matching 14 bases. The J segment lost 3 bases and the V segment lost 5 bases, leaving 3 bases of the junction unmatched. Germline CDR1 and CDR2: MNHEY and SVGAGI. The CDR3 extends over 15 amino acids. The CDR3 loop is CASSPGTSGSYEQYF. CDR3 in DNA: TGTGCCAGCAGTCCCGGGACTAGCGGGAGCTACGAGCAGTACTTC.

The genes are TRBV29-1 and TRBJ2-5; D is perhaps TRBD1 (5 bases). The end of the DNA aligns better with TRBJ2-7, so the J call may be wrong. The CDR3 contains 12 residues. From germline, CDR1 is SQVTM and CDR2 ANQGSEA. This CDR3 is CSVGGTPYEQYF. The CDR3 bases are TGCAGCGTTGGGGGCACACCCTACGAGCAGTACTTC.

The rearrangement joins TRBV9 to TRBJ2-2; D call uncertain. The CDR3 consists of 15 residues. Germline values: CDR1 SGDLS, CDR2 YYNGEE. Trimming cost V 7 bases and J 4 bases, with 17 bases left between them. The CDR3 protein is CASGPFLPTTGELFF. Written as DNA, the CDR3 is TGTGCCAGCGGACCGTTTCTACCGACCACCGGGGAGCTGTTTTTT.

This clone was seen only a few times. As DNA, the CDR3 is TGTGCCACCAGCAGAGATCGCGTGCTCACAGAGACCCAGTACTTC. It encodes CATSRDRVLTETQYF. J is TRBJ2-5 and V is TRBV15; D gene ambiguous. The V and J ends lost 0 bases and 4 bases respectively, with 12 bases between them. Germline V gene sequence: CDR1 LNHNV, CDR2 YYDKDF (reference sequence). The CDR3 contains 15 residues.

This chain uses TRBV5-6 with TRBJ1-1; 9 bases are a match to TRBD1. The V gene's germline CDR1 is SGHDT and CDR2 YYEEEE. This CDR3 region has 19 residues. V was pared by 0 bases and J by 0 bases, with 12 bases of the junction left unmatched. In DNA, the CDR3 is TGTGCCAGCAGCTTGGTCCGTGGGACAGGGCTTACCCTGAACACTGAAGCTTTCTTT. This gives the protein CASSLVRGTGLTLNTEAFF.

This CDR3 is CATSRAGPQTEKLFF. The DNA of the CDR3 is TGTGCCACCAGCAGGGCGGGACCGCAGACCGAAAAACTGTTTTTT. The chain uses TRBV15 and TRBJ1-4; tentative D call: TRBD1 (5 bases). Trimming cost V 3 bases and J 8 bases, with 16 bases left between them. CDR1 and CDR2 (germline): LNHNV, YYDKDF (reference sequence). The CDR3 length is 15 residues.

This clone was picked up one time. V and J are TRBV5-4 and TRBJ2-7; tentatively, D is TRBD1 (5 bases). Germline lookup yields CDR1 SGHNT and CDR2 YYREEE (reference sequence). This CDR3 is built from 13 residues. V gave up 1 base and J gave up 5 bases, with 10 bases separating them. CDR3 nucleotide sequence: TGTGCCAGCAGCTTGATAGGGGCTGACGAGCAGTACTTC. The encoded protein is CASSLIGADEQYF.

This chain connects TRBV5-1 to TRBJ2-2; D is ambiguous. Between the trimmed V and J ends, which lost 5 bases and 3 bases, there was a span of 5 bases. From germline, CDR1 is SGHRS and CDR2 YFSETQ. The CDR3 runs 12 residues. The CDR3 is CASRAHTGELFF. The CDR3 coding sequence is TGCGCCAGCAGGGCGCACACCGGGGAGCTGTTTTTT.

This clone was recorded only once. The J gene is TRBJ2-2, the V gene TRBV11-2; a possible D gene is TRBD2 (5 bases). V was trimmed by 1 base and J by 3 bases, leaving 12 bases between them. This CDR3 has 16 amino acids. Germline-derived CDR1 and CDR2 are SGHAT and FQNNGV. The CDR3 DNA sequence: TGTGCCAGCAGCTTAGGTTACGGGAAGGACACCGGGGAGCTGTTTTTT. Translation: CASSLGYGKDTGELFF. The variable domain in full, completed from reference TRBV11-2 and TRBJ2-2, reads EAGVAQSPRYKIIEKRQSVAFWCNPISGHATLYWYQQILGQGPKLLIQFQNNGVVDDSQLPKDRFSAERLKGVDSTLKIQPAKLEDSAVYLCASSLGYGKDTGELFFGEGSRLTVL.

The rearrangement joins TRBV5-4 to TRBJ2-4; 7 bases agree with TRBD1. V lost 4 bases and J lost 0; bases outside the gene matches: 10. Germline V gene sequence: CDR1 SGHNT, CDR2 YYREEE (reference sequence). The CDR3 runs 17 residues. CDR3 sequence (DNA): TGTGCCAGCAGCCCTGAAGGGGGCCCCCTAGCCAAAAACATTCAGTACTTC. This encodes CASSPEGGPLAKNIQYF.

The chain is built from TRBV10-2 and TRBJ1-5, with a possible D match to TRBD1 (5 bases). Germline CDR1 is WSHSY and CDR2 is SAAADI. Deletions cut 0 bases from V and 10 bases from J, with 16 bases between. This CDR3 has 15 residues. CDR3 bases: TGCGCCAGCAGTGAGTCTGGGGGTGTTGTCAGCCCCCAGCATTTT. Translating it yields CASSESGGVVSPQHF.

This chain links TRBV7-9 with TRBJ2-7, with 11 nucleotides matching TRBD2. Germline V CDR1 and CDR2: SEHNR, FQNEAQ (reference sequence). Germline trimming cut 0 bases from V and 9 bases from J; bases unmatched to any gene: 4. This CDR3 region has 14 residues. DNA of the CDR3: TGTGCCAGCAGCTTAGCACTAGCGGGAGCGGTGCAGTACTTC. It yields the protein CASSLALAGAVQYF.

V and J are TRBV19 and TRBJ1-4; the D is unclear. The germline V gene encodes CDR1 LNHDA and CDR2 SQIVND (reference sequence). There are 16 residues in the CDR3. V was pared by 4 bases and J by 3 bases, with 15 bases between. CDR3 residues: CASSTAWGRPNEKLFF. As DNA, the CDR3 is TGTGCCAGTAGTACAGCGTGGGGTCGGCCTAATGAAAAACTGTTTTTT.

CDR3 coding DNA: TGTGCCGTACCGGGACTCAAGCGGAATGAGCAGTTCTTC. It codes for CAVPGLKRNEQFF. This chain joins TRBV2 and TRBJ2-1, with D possibly matching TRBD2 (6 bases). The ends were cut back, 11 bases at V and 7 bases at J, with 18 bases in the middle. CDR3 size: 13 residues. Germline lookup yields CDR1 SNHLY and CDR2 FYNNEI.

The chain uses TRBV5-4 and TRBJ1-1; tentatively, D is TRBD1 (5 bases). Between the trimmed V and J ends, which lost 4 bases and 2 bases, there was a span of 18 bases. CDR1 and CDR2 (germline): SGHNT, YYREEE (reference sequence). The CDR3 runs 16 residues. CDR3 nucleotides: TGTGCCAGCAGCCCCATAGGAACAGGACTTAACACTGAAGCTTTCTTT. This encodes CASSPIGTGLNTEAFF. The variable domain in full, completed from reference TRBV5-4 and TRBJ1-1, reads ETGVTQSPTHLIKTRGQQVTLRCSSQSGHNTVSWYQQALGQGPQFIFQYYREEENGRGNFPPRFSGLQFPNYSSELNVNALELDDSALYLCASSPIGTGLNTEAFFGQGTRLTVV.

The chain combines TRBV4-1 with TRBJ2-3, with 11 bases that match TRBD2. Unmatched junction bases numbered 5, after V lost 0 bases and J lost 6 bases. The germline gives CDR1 MGHRA, CDR2 YSYEKL. This CDR3 is built from 16 residues. In nucleotides, the CDR3 is TGCGCCAGCAGCCAAGAGGGTAGCGGGAGGGGCGATACGCAGTATTTT. The encoded protein is CASSQEGSGRGDTQYF.

The chain couples TRBV7-3 to TRBJ1-1; TRBD1 might be the D (6 bases). The CDR3 length is 15 residues. V was pared by 4 bases and J by 1 base, with 13 bases between. Germline lookup yields CDR1 SGHTA and CDR2 FQGTGA. The CDR3 DNA follows: TGTGCCAGCAGCTCATCCGGACAGCCGAACACTGAAGCTTTCTTT. Its translation: CASSSSGQPNTEAFF.

CDR3 coding DNA: TGTGCCAGTAGTCAGGACTCAGCCGGGGCCAACGTCCTGACTTTC. Translation gives CASSQDSAGANVLTF. The chain joins TRBV19 to TRBJ2-6; possibly TRBD2 for D (5 bases). The CDR3 consists of 15 residues. V lost 5 bases and J lost 4, with 12 bases in between. The germline V gene encodes CDR1 LNHDA and CDR2 SQIVND (reference sequence).

V usage is TRBV7-2 and J usage is TRBJ2-5, with TRBD2 identical over 13 bases. In germline, CDR1 is SGHTA, CDR2 FQGNSA. V dropped 2 bases and J dropped 2; count of bases not matched to a gene: 8. This CDR3 comprises 18 residues. CDR3 sequence reads: CASSLRPGTSGDQETQYF. Written as DNA, the CDR3 is TGTGCCAGCAGCTTACGGCCGGGGACTAGCGGGGATCAAGAGACCCAGTACTTC.

The chain links TRBV29-1 to TRBJ2-1; the match to TRBD2 covers 12 bases. The length of the CDR3 is 14 residues. The germline V gene has CDR1 SQVTM and CDR2 ANQGSEA. V gave up 6 bases and J gave up 7 bases; unmatched junction bases: 7. The CDR3 region is CSVERLAGANEQFF. The DNA of the CDR3 is TGCAGCGTCGAGAGACTAGCGGGAGCGAATGAGCAGTTCTTC.

The chain combines TRBV4-1 with TRBJ2-3; 8 positions agree with TRBD2. J gave up 4 bases and V 4 bases, and 4 bases lay outside the gene matches. The CDR3 has 14 residues. Germline CDR1 is MGHRA and CDR2 is YSYEKL. The CDR3 DNA is TGCGCCAGCAGCCCCGGGGGGGGCGCAGATACGCAGTATTTT. Protein sequence: CASSPGGGADTQYF.

The gene calls are TRBV27 and TRBJ2-2; TRBD2 agrees at 10 bases. After removal of 8 bases from V and 5 bases from J, the junction contained 11 bases not matched to a gene. The V gene's germline CDR1 is MNHEY and CDR2 SMNVEV (reference sequence). The CDR3 consists of 16 residues. CDR3 DNA: TGTGCCAGCGTACCCGGACTAGCGGAGAGAACCGGGGAGCTGTTTTTT. Translating it yields CASVPGLAERTGELFF.